This TCR beta chain came from a study of blood T cell repertoires in COVID-19. The wider study: Sites in the United States, Italy and Spain provided acute and convalescent COVID-19 samples. The cDNA or gDNA used as material had been derived from T cells, B-cell-depleted T cells, or PBMCs.

The CDR3 sequence is 11 residues long. The germline gives CDR1 SQVTM, CDR2 ANQGSEA. The V and J ends lost 7 bases and 5 bases respectively, with 12 bases between them. Per the original data handling: Amplification of reference gene primers provided the estimated nucleated cell counts. Only in-frame clones appear in the TCRdb table, and some are missing; sequencing was by immunoSEQ multiplex PCR. V and J calls and clone size come straight from that table; D and trimming were deduced from the DNA. This table holds 150,000 to 200,000 clones, more than 85% found once. Sequencing was carried out using peripheral blood. The chain employs TRBV29-1 and TRBJ2-7; D ambiguous. The TCR sequence derives from a man in his 70s with active or convalescent COVID-19. The CDR3 coding sequence is TGCAGCGCTGGCACAGTCAACGAGCAGTACTTC. Its translation: CSAGTVNEQYF.